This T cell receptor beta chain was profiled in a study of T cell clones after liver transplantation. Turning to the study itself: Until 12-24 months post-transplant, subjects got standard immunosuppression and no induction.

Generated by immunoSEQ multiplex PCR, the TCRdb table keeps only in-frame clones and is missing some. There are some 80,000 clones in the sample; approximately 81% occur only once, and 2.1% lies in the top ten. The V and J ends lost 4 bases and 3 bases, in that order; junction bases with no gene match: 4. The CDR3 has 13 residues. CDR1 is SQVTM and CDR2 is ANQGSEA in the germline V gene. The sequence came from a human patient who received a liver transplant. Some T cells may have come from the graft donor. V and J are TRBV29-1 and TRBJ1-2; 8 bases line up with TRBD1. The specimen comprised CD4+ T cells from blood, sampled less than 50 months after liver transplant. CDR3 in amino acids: CSVAQGADYGYTF. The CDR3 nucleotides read TGCAGCGTTGCCCAGGGGGCAGACTATGGCTACACCTTC.